This T cell receptor beta chain was found in a study of CD8 T cells in ankylosing spondylitis. TCRdb processed the 5' RACE reads anew with MiXCR; each CDR3 protein has one entry. Of hundreds of thousands of distinct CDR3 sequences in the sample, roughly 8.6% were seen once. Findings of the study overall: Disease-associated clonotypes exhibited CD8+ identity and were relatively infrequent in peripheral blood. The study identified a TCR beta motif of several highly homologous variants that appeared characteristic of ankylosing spondylitis blood.

Many counts were recorded for this clonotype. Its matching antigen is unknown. The clonotype was recovered from a male donor with ankylosing spondylitis or in good health (not recorded which). Source material: blood, either unsorted or a sorted T cell fraction (not recorded which).

CDR3 amino acids: CASSFDPRTSGRHNEQFF. The CDR3 DNA sequence: TGCGCCAGCAGCTTTGATCCCCGGACTAGCGGGAGGCACAATGAGCAGTTCTTC. This rearrangement joins TRBV5-1 to TRBJ2-1; 14 bases fit TRBD2. V was pared by 2 bases and J by 5 bases, with 9 bases of the junction left unmatched. Germline V gene lookup returns CDR1 SGHRS and CDR2 YFSETQ. The CDR3 loop spans 18 amino acids.